This T cell receptor (beta chain) was profiled in a study of T-cell memory formation after mild COVID-19. Germline V gives CDR1 GTSNPN, CDR2 SVGIG (reference sequence). This CDR3 has 10 amino acids. Between the trimmed V and J ends, which lost 6 bases and 7 bases, there was a span of 9 bases. In TCRdb, the 5' RACE reads were re-called with MiXCR into one record per CDR3 protein. The data hold 150,000 or so distinct CDR3 sequences, with roughly 28% observed a single time. This sequence originates from an adult woman who had mild COVID-19 (a few samples of this study predate the infection). Cell type and time point are not known. Sequencing was done on a sample of PBMCs or a T cell subset sorted from them (not recorded which). This rearrangement joins TRBV30 to TRBJ1-2, with D unclear. The CDR3 region has the DNA TGTGCCTGCCGAGCGGGTGGCTACACCTTC. Its protein is CACRAGGYTF.